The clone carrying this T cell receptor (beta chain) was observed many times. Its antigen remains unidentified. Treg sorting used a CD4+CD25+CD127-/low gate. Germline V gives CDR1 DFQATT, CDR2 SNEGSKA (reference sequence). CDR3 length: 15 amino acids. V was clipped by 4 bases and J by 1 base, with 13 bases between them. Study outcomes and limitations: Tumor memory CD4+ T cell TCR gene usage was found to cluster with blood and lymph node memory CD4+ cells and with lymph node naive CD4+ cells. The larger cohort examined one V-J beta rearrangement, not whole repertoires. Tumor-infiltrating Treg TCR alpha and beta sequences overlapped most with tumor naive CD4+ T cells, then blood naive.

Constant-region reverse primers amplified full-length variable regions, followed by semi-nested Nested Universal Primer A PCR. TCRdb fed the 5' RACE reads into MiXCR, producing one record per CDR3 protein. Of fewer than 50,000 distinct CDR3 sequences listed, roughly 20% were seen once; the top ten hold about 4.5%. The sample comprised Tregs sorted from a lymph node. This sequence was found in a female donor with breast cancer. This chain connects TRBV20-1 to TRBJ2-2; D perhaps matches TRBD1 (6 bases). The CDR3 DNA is TGCAGTGCTAAGAACAGGGTTAAGAACACCGGGGAGCTGTTTTTT. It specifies CSAKNRVKNTGELFF.